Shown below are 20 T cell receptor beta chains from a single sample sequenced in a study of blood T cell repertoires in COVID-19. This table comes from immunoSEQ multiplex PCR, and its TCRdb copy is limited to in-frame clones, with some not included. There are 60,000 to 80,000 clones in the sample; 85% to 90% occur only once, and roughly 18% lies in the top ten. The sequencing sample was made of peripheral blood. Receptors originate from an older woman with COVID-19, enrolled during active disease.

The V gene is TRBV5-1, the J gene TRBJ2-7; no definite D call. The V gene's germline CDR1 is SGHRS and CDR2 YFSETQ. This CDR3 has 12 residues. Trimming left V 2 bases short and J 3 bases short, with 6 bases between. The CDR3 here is CASSFNSYEQYF. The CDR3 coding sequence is TGCGCCAGCAGCTTCAATAGCTACGAGCAGTACTTC. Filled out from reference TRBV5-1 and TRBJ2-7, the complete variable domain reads KAGVTQTPRYLIKTRGQQVTLSCSPISGHRSVSWYQQTPGQGLQFLFEYFSETQRNKGNFPGRFSGRQFSNSRSEMNVSTLELGDSALYLCASSFNSYEQYFGPGTRLTVT.

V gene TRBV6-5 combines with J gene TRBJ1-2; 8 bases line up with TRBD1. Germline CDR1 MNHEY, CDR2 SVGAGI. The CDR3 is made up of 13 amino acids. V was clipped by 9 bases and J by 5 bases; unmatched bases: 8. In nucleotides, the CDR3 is TGTGCCAGTAAAACAGGGGGGAGTTATGGCTACACCTTC. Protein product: CASKTGGSYGYTF.

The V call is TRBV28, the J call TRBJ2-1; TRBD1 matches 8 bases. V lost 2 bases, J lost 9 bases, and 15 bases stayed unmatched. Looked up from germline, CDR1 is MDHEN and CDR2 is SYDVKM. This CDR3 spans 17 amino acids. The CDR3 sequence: CASSLGAAGQVWREQFF. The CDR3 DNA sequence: TGTGCCAGCAGTTTAGGGGCCGCGGGACAGGTATGGCGTGAGCAGTTCTTC.

The CDR3 here is CASSVESGFYEQYF. The CDR3, as DNA: TGTGCCAGCAGCGTAGAGTCCGGTTTCTACGAGCAGTACTTC. V is TRBV9 and J is TRBJ2-7; D is undetermined. Germline CDR1 is SGDLS and CDR2 is YYNGEE. Deletions cut 0 bases from V and 3 bases from J, with 10 bases between. The length of the CDR3 is 14 residues. Supplemented by reference TRBV9 and TRBJ2-7, the full variable domain reads DSGVTQTPKHLITATGQRVTLRCSPRSGDLSVYWYQQSLDQGLQFLIQYYNGEERAKGNILERFSAQQFPDLHSELNLSSLELGDSALYFCASSVESGFYEQYFGPGTRLTVT.

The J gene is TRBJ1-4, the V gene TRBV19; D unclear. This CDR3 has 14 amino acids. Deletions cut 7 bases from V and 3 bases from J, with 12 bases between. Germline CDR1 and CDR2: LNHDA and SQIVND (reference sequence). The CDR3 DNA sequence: TGTGCCAGTACCCGAGACACGTCTAATGAAAAACTGTTTTTT. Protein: CASTRDTSNEKLFF.

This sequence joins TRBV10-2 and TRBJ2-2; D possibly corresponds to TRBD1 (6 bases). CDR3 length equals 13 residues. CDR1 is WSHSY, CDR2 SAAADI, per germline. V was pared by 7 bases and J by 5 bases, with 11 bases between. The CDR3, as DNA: TGCGCCAGCACGTCAGGGGCTACCGGGGAGCTGTTTTTT. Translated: CASTSGATGELFF.

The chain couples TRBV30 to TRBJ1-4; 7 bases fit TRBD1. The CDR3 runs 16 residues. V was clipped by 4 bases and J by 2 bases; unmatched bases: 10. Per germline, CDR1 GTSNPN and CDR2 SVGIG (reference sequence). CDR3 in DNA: TGTGCCTGGACGCCAGCGACAGGGTTCACTAATGAAAAACTGTTTTTT. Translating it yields CAWTPATGFTNEKLFF.

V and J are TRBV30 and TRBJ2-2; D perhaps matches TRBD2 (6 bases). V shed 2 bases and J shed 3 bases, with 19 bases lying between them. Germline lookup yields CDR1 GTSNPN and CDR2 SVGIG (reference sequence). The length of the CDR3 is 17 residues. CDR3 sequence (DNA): TGTGCCTGGAGTACACTGGGCGGGGTCGCGTACACCGGGGAGCTGTTTTTT. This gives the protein CAWSTLGGVAYTGELFF.

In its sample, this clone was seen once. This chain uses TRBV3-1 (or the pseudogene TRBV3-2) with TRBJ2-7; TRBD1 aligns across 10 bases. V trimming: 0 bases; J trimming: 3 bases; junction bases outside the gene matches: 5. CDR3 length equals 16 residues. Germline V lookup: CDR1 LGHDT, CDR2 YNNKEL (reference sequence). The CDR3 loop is CASSQDDRGQVYEQYF. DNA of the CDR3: TGTGCCAGCAGCCAAGACGACAGGGGGCAGGTCTACGAGCAGTACTTC.

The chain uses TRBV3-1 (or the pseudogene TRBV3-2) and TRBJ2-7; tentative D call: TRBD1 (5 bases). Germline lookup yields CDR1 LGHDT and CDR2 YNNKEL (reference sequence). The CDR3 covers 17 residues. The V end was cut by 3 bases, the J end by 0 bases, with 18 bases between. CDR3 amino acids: CASSQGPHGRCSYEQYF. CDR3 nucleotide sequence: TGTGCCAGCAGCCAGGGGCCCCACGGCCGGTGCTCCTACGAGCAGTACTTC.

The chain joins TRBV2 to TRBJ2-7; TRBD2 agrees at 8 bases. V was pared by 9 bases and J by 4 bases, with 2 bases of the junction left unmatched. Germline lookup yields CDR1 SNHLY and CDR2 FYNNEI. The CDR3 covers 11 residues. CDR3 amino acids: CARGLGYEQYF. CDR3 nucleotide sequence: TGTGCCAGGGGACTAGGGTACGAGCAGTACTTC.

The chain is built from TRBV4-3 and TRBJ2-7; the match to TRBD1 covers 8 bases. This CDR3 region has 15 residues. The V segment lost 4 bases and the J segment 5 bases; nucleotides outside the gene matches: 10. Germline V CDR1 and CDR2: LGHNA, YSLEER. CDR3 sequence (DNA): TGCGCCAGCAGCCGCCGGACAGGGCCGTGGGACGAGCAGTACTTC. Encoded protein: CASSRRTGPWDEQYF.

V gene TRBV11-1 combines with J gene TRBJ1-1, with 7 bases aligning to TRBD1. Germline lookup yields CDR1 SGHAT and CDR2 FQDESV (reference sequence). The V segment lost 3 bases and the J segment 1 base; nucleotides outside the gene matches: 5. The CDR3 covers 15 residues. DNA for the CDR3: TGTGCCAGCAGCTTCTCCGGGACAGCGAACACTGAAGCTTTCTTT. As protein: CASSFSGTANTEAFF.

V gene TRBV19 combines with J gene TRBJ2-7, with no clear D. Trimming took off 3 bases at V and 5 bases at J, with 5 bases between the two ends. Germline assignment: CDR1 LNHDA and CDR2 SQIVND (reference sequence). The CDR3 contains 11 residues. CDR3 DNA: TGTGCCAGTAGTATTGGCCACGAGCAGTACTTC. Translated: CASSIGHEQYF.

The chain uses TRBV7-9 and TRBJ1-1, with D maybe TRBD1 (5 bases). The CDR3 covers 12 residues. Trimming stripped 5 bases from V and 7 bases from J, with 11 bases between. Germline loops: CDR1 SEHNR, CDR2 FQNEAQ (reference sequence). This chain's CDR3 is CASSPGRVEAFF. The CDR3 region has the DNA TGTGCCAGCAGCCCCGGCAGGGTTGAAGCTTTCTTT.

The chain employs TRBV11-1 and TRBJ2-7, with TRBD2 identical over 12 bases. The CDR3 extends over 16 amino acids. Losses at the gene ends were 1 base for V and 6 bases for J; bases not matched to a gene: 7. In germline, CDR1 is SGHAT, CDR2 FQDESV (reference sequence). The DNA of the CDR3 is TGTGCCAGCAGCTTAGACCCGACTAGCGGGAGACCCGAGCAGTACTTC. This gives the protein CASSLDPTSGRPEQYF.

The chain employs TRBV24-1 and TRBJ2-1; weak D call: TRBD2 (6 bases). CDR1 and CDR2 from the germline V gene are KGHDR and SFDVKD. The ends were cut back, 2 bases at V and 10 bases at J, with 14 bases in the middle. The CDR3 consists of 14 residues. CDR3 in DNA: TGTGCCACCAGTGATTCGAGGAGGGGAAGGGAGCAGTTCTTC. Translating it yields CATSDSRRGREQFF.

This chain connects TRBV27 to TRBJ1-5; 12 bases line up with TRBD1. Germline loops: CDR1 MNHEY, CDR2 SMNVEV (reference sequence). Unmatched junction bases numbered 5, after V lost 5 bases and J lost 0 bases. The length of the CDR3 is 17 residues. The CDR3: CASSPGTGGYSNQPQHF. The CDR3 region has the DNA TGTGCCAGCAGTCCCGGGACAGGGGGCTATAGCAATCAGCCCCAGCATTTT.

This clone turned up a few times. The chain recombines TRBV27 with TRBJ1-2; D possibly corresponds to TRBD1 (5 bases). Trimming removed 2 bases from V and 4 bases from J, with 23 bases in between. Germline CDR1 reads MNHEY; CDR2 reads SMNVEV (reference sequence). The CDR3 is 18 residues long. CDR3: CASSLSGDWRSGGYGYTF. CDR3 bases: TGTGCCAGCAGTTTAAGTGGGGACTGGCGGAGCGGGGGCTATGGCTACACCTTC.

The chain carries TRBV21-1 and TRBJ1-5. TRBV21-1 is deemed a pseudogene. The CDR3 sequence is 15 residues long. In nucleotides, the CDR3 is TGTGCCAGCAGCAATAGGTCGGGGAATCGGCAGCCCCAGCATTTT. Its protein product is CASSNRSGNRQPQHF.